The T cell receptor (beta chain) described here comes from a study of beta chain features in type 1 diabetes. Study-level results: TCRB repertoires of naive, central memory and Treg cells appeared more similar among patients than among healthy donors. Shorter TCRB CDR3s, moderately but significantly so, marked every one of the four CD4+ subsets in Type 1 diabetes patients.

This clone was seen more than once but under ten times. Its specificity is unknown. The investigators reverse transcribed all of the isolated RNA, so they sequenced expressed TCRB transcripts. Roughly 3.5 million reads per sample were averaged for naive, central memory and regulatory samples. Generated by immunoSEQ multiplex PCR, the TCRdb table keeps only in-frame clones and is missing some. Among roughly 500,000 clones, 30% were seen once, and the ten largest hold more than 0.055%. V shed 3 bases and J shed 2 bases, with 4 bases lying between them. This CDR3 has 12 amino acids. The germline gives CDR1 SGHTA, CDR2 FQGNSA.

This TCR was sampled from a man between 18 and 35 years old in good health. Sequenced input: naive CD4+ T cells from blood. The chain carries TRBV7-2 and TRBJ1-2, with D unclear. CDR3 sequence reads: CASSFSNYGYTF. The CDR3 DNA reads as TGTGCCAGCAGCTTTTCGAACTATGGCTACACCTTC.